The entry that follows covers one TCR beta chain sequence. Its cognate antigen is unknown. This sample stems from a study of T cell responses to AZD1222 COVID-19 vaccine. Overall study: Second-dose timings of about 4 or about 12 weeks were pooled.

Only in-frame clones appear in the TCRdb table, and some are missing; sequencing was by immunoSEQ multiplex PCR. This table has fewer than 300,000 clones, approximately 95% appearing once. CDR3 length: 14 amino acids. With V trimmed by 7 bases and J by 6 bases, 11 bases remained unmatched. Germline CDR1 MDHEN, CDR2 SYDVKM. Study outcomes and limitations: Repertoire samples came only from after the peak T cell response. Spike-specific TCR breadth and depth rose after two AZD1222 doses.

This receptor was identified in an adult in good health. Specimen: peripheral blood, collected on day 0 of AZD1222 vaccination. The J gene is TRBJ1-2, the V gene TRBV28; 7 bases agree with TRBD1. The DNA for the CDR3 is TGTGCCAGCACGGAAGACAGGGCTGGTAATGGCTACACCTTC. This sequence encodes CASTEDRAGNGYTF.